A single sample gave rise to the 28 T cell receptor beta chains below, sequenced in a study of T-cell reconstitution after alpha-beta-depleted transplantation in children (TCRdb year 2016). The treatment or condition label for this specimen denotes: allogeneic hematopoietic cell transplantation with graft depleted of TCRalphabeta T cells and CD19 B cells. The library was generated by PCR. Sequencing was carried out with an Illumina HiSeq 2500. TCR library preparation used molecular barcoding, with unique molecular identifiers applied to normalize quantification of the TCRbeta repertoire. The public reads were quality trimmed at Q25 with fastp and then assembled into clones with MiXCR by TCRdb, keeping productive beta chains. Every entry covers one CDR3 protein and lists the most common genes and DNA from its rows. The sample profile shows 350,000 to 500,000 distinct CDR3 sequences; 43% of them were found once. The ten largest clones capture under 35% of the sample.

Source: PBMCs, taken before TCRalphabeta/CD19-depleted stem cell transplant. These receptors all stem from a girl aged 2 to 10 with aplastic anemia, due to receive a stem cell transplant.

V and J are TRBV5-1 and TRBJ2-1; D is ambiguous. Germline CDR1 is SGHRS and CDR2 is YFSETQ. The CDR3 spans 14 residues. V was pared by 0 bases and J by 8 bases, with 12 bases between. The DNA of the CDR3 is TGCGCCAGCAGCTTGGCCGTCTGGGCTGATGAGCAGTTCTTC. Its translation: CASSLAVWADEQFF.

The chain is built from TRBV11-3 and TRBJ2-5, with D possibly being TRBD2 (5 bases). CDR3 length equals 14 residues. Trimming removed 4 bases from V and 3 bases from J, with 12 bases in between. Germline V gene lookup returns CDR1 SGHNT and CDR2 YENEEA. The CDR3 spells CASSSRVGEETQYF. The CDR3 bases are TGTGCCAGCAGCTCCCGGGTCGGGGAAGAGACCCAGTACTTC. Full variable domain (rest looked up from reference TRBV11-3 and TRBJ2-5): EAGVVQSPRYKIIEKKQPVAFWCNPISGHNTLYWYLQNLGQGPELLIRYENEEAVDDSQLPKDRFSAERLKGVDSTLKIQPAELGDSAVYLCASSSRVGEETQYFGPGTRLLVL.

With regard to this clonotype: At one boundary the junction diverges from the germline segment, which might be a read error. This chain joins TRBV7-6 and TRBJ2-2; 7 nucleotides agree with TRBD1. The germline V gene has CDR1 SGHVS and CDR2 FNYEAQ. There are 14 residues in the CDR3. The CDR3 spells CASSSRGNAGELFF. CDR3 in DNA: TGTGCCAGCAGCTCCAGGGGGAACGCCGGGGAGCTGTTTTTT.

This clonotype was picked up a small number of times. V gene TRBV20-1 combines with J gene TRBJ1-1; TRBD1 is a possible D gene (5 bases). Germline V CDR1 and CDR2: DFQATT, SNEGSKA (reference sequence). V lost 0 bases, J lost 11 bases, and 10 bases lay in between. This CDR3 comprises 11 residues. Here the CDR3 DNA reads TGCAGTGCTAGAGATCCCCCAGGGGCTTTCTTT. It encodes CSARDPPGAFF.

The chain links TRBV12-3 or TRBV12-4 to TRBJ1-5; 7 bases match TRBD1. The CDR3 is made up of 14 amino acids. V shed 6 bases and J 7 bases; nucleotides not matched to a gene: 9. The CDR3 bases are TGTGCCAGCAGGGCCACAGGGGACCGCCAGCCCCAGCATTTT. Amino acids: CASRATGDRQPQHF.

This clonotype was counted ten times or more. The chain employs TRBV12-3 or TRBV12-4 and TRBJ1-2; D possibly corresponds to TRBD1 (6 bases). CDR3 length: 12 residues. V shed 6 bases and J shed 5 bases, with 10 bases lying between them. As DNA, the CDR3 is TGTGCCAGCAGCAGCGGACAGTATGGCTACACCTTC. Residues: CASSSGQYGYTF.

The chain has TRBV24-1 and TRBJ2-2; D unclear. Trimming removed 6 bases from V and 0 bases from J, with 1 base in between. This CDR3 contains 12 residues. The germline CDR1 and CDR2 sequences are KGHDR and SFDVKD. CDR3 in DNA: TGTGCCACCAGTACGAACACCGGGGAGCTGTTTTTT. It encodes CATSTNTGELFF.

V is TRBV5-1 and J is TRBJ2-5; 10 bases line up with TRBD1. CDR1 and CDR2 (germline): SGHRS, YFSETQ. The CDR3 is 15 amino acids. The ends lost 2 bases at V and 2 bases at J; junction bases unmatched: 3. In DNA, the CDR3 is TGCGCCAGCAGCTTAGGGACAGGGGCACAAGAGACCCAGTACTTC. Amino acid sequence: CASSLGTGAQETQYF.

The chain uses TRBV5-1 and TRBJ2-1; 11 bases are shared with TRBD2. This CDR3 has 16 residues. Germline trimming cut 2 bases from V and 6 bases from J; bases unmatched to any gene: 7. Looked up from germline, CDR1 is SGHRS and CDR2 is YFSETQ. The CDR3 DNA reads as TGCGCCAGCAGCTTACTAGCGGGAGTTATCGGCAATGAGCAGTTCTTC. It codes for CASSLLAGVIGNEQFF.

J is TRBJ1-2 and V is TRBV4-2; D might be TRBD1 (5 bases). Germline values: CDR1 LGHNA, CDR2 YNFKEQ. Trimming shortened V by 2 bases and J by 1 base, and 20 bases separated the two germline ends. This CDR3 is 18 amino acids long. In nucleotides, the CDR3 is TGTGCCAGCAGCCAACTCGATCAGGGAACTCCTTTTAACTATGGCTACACCTTC. Protein: CASSQLDQGTPFNYGYTF.

The rearrangement joins TRBV29-1 to TRBJ2-1; 8 nucleotides align to TRBD2. Germline CDR1 and CDR2: SQVTM and ANQGSEA. J gave up 11 bases and V 1 base, and 16 bases lay outside the gene matches. There are 16 residues in the CDR3. In DNA form, the CDR3 reads TGCAGCGTTGAAGGGGACGGAGTTTTTAGCGGGAAGCAGCAGTTCTTC. This encodes CSVEGDGVFSGKQQFF.

This clonotype was observed many times. The rearrangement joins TRBV29-1 to TRBJ2-1, with D perhaps being TRBD1 or TRBD2 (6 bases each). Trimming pared 5 bases from V and 2 bases from J, leaving 7 bases between. Germline V gene data show CDR1 as SQVTM and CDR2 as ANQGSEA. This CDR3 contains 12 residues. The CDR3 bases are TGCAGCGTTAGGGGGGCCTACAATGAGCAGTTCTTC. Translation: CSVRGAYNEQFF.

This chain connects TRBV20-1 to TRBJ2-1; D is perhaps TRBD2 (5 bases). Per germline, CDR1 DFQATT and CDR2 SNEGSKA (reference sequence). Trimming took off 6 bases at V and 7 bases at J, with 10 bases between the two ends. The length of the CDR3 is 11 residues. The CDR3 region is CSAERANEQFF. CDR3 coding DNA: TGCAGTGCGGAGAGGGCGAATGAGCAGTTCTTC.

This chain connects TRBV6-1 to TRBJ1-1; 7 bases are a match to TRBD1. V gave up 7 bases and J gave up 3 bases; unmatched junction bases: 14. The CDR3 totals 16 residues. CDR1 is MNHNS, CDR2 SASEGT, per germline. CDR3 coding DNA: TGTGCCAGCAATCCCATGGGGAGGGGGCGCGACACTGAAGCTTTCTTT. Its translation: CASNPMGRGRDTEAFF.

Ten or more counts support this clonotype. The rearrangement uses TRBV25-1 and TRBJ2-5, with D perhaps matching TRBD1 or TRBD2 (6 bases each). The CDR3 consists of 16 residues. From germline, CDR1 is MGHDK and CDR2 SYGVNS. Trimming took off 2 bases at V and 1 base at J, with 14 bases between the two ends. The CDR3 bases are TGTGCCAGCAGTGAAAGGGGGAGGCAGGGCCAAGAGACCCAGTACTTC. Protein: CASSERGRQGQETQYF.

Worth noting for this clonotype: A much bigger clone sits one base away, suggesting this may be a read error. This chain connects TRBV7-2 to TRBJ2-7, with D unresolved. CDR1 is SGHTA and CDR2 is FQGNSA in the germline V gene. The CDR3 spans 12 residues. Trimming cost V 8 bases and J 0 bases, with 8 bases left between them. The CDR3 bases are TGTGCCAGCGGTTCCCTCTCCTACGAGCAGTACTTC. This sequence encodes CASGSLSYEQYF.

Only a few counts were recorded for this clonotype. The rearrangement uses TRBV7-9 and TRBJ1-1, with a weak D call TRBD1 (5 bases). Trimming removed 5 bases at V and 4 bases at J, with 17 bases between. Germline assignment: CDR1 SEHNR and CDR2 FQNEAQ (reference sequence). The CDR3 is 15 amino acids. CDR3 in amino acids: CASSPQSPGSTEAFF. The DNA for the CDR3 is TGTGCCAGCAGCCCCCAAAGTCCAGGGAGCACTGAAGCTTTCTTT.

This clonotype was recorded at least ten times. The J gene is TRBJ2-1, the V gene TRBV9; 14 nucleotides line up with TRBD2. Trimming removed 3 bases from V and 7 bases from J; junction bases left unmatched: 6. The CDR3 sequence is 16 residues long. From germline, CDR1 is SGDLS and CDR2 YYNGEE. CDR3 in amino acids: CASSGPRTSGRNEQFF. CDR3 coding DNA: TGTGCCAGCAGCGGCCCCCGGACTAGCGGGAGGAATGAGCAGTTCTTC.

This chain connects TRBV4-1 to TRBJ2-7, with D unclear. Trimming removed 4 bases at V and 2 bases at J, with 12 bases between. CDR1 and CDR2 from the germline V gene are MGHRA and YSYEKL. CDR3 size: 14 residues. CDR3: CASSRQQDTYEQYF. The CDR3 DNA reads TGCGCCAGCAGCCGCCAGCAGGATACCTACGAGCAGTACTTC.

This clonotype was seen once. J is TRBJ1-3 and V is TRBV15; D is unclear. The germline V and J ends were trimmed by 1 base and 0 bases, with 16 bases remaining between them. Germline assignment: CDR1 LNHNV and CDR2 YYDKDF (reference sequence). The CDR3 loop spans 18 amino acids. The DNA for the CDR3 is TGTGCCACCAGCAGAGGCCGACCTGGGAGGCTCTCTGGAAACACCATATATTTT. Protein sequence: CATSRGRPGRLSGNTIYF.

The rearrangement links TRBV20-1 to TRBJ2-5, with D perhaps being TRBD1 or TRBD2 (5 bases each). This CDR3 region has 13 residues. V was clipped by 3 bases and J by 5 bases, with 13 bases between them. CDR1 DFQATT and CDR2 SNEGSKA come from the germline V gene (reference sequence). The CDR3 DNA is TGCAGTGCTAGCTCCGGGACCGCGGAGACCCAGTACTTC. Translation gives CSASSGTAETQYF.

As concerns this clonotype: One junction end disagrees with the germline gene, perhaps due to a read error. The chain carries TRBV7-9 and TRBJ2-2; 11 nucleotides agree with TRBD2. From germline, CDR1 is SEHNR and CDR2 FQNEAQ (reference sequence). The CDR3 sequence is 15 residues long. The CDR3 coding sequence is TGTGCCAGCAGCCAGACTAGCGGGAACTCCGGGGAGCTGTTTTTT. Translation: CASSQTSGNSGELFF.

The J gene is TRBJ2-1, the V gene TRBV5-1, with D perhaps TRBD1 (5 bases). The CDR3 totals 14 residues. From germline, CDR1 is SGHRS and CDR2 YFSETQ. V lost 0 bases and J 8 bases, leaving 12 bases between the germline ends. This CDR3 reads CASSLVAGLHEQFF. As DNA, the CDR3 is TGCGCCAGCAGCTTGGTAGCAGGGCTACATGAGCAGTTCTTC.

This clonotype has more than one count but fewer than ten. V and J are TRBV20-1 and TRBJ2-1, with D possibly matching TRBD2 (6 bases). The length of the CDR3 is 14 residues. Trimming removed 3 bases from V and 0 bases from J, with 9 bases in between. CDR1 and CDR2 from the germline V gene are DFQATT and SNEGSKA (reference sequence). The CDR3 reads CSASLRGSYNEQFF. For the CDR3, the DNA is TGCAGTGCTAGTTTGCGGGGCTCCTACAATGAGCAGTTCTTC.

This clonotype was seen only a few times. The rearrangement joins TRBV5-1 to TRBJ2-5, with D unclear. This CDR3 has 14 amino acids. Germline V gene sequence: CDR1 SGHRS, CDR2 YFSETQ. Trimming cost V 0 bases and J 2 bases, with 8 bases left between them. Here the CDR3 DNA reads TGCGCCAGCAGCTTGGTAGCAGTACAAGAGACCCAGTACTTC. It specifies CASSLVAVQETQYF. The complete variable domain, with remaining parts taken from reference TRBV5-1 and TRBJ2-5, reads KAGVTQTPRYLIKTRGQQVTLSCSPISGHRSVSWYQQTPGQGLQFLFEYFSETQRNKGNFPGRFSGRQFSNSRSEMNVSTLELGDSALYLCASSLVAVQETQYFGPGTRLLVL.

The gene calls are TRBV11-2 and TRBJ1-1; perhaps TRBD1 as D (5 bases). The germline V and J ends were trimmed by 1 base and 1 base, with 7 bases remaining between them. Germline-derived CDR1 and CDR2 are SGHAT and FQNNGV. The CDR3 consists of 14 residues. CDR3 region: CASSLVQANTEAFF. CDR3 sequence (DNA): TGTGCCAGCAGCTTAGTACAGGCGAACACTGAAGCTTTCTTT.

This chain connects TRBV7-2 to TRBJ2-7; no definite D call. Germline V CDR1 and CDR2: SGHTA, FQGNSA. The CDR3 is 13 amino acids. V was shortened by 6 bases and J by 6 bases, with 15 bases between the two germline ends. This CDR3 is CASSPPPWLEQYF. CDR3 in DNA: TGTGCCAGCAGTCCGCCCCCCTGGCTCGAGCAGTACTTC.

A few counts support this clonotype. The chain couples TRBV5-1 to TRBJ2-5, with a tentative D call TRBD1 (6 bases). V was clipped by 0 bases and J by 5 bases, with 14 bases between them. The CDR3 is 15 amino acids. Germline assignment: CDR1 SGHRS and CDR2 YFSETQ. CDR3 sequence (DNA): TGCGCCAGCAGCTTGGCAACGCAGGGGATTGAGACCCAGTACTTC. Amino acid sequence: CASSLATQGIETQYF.